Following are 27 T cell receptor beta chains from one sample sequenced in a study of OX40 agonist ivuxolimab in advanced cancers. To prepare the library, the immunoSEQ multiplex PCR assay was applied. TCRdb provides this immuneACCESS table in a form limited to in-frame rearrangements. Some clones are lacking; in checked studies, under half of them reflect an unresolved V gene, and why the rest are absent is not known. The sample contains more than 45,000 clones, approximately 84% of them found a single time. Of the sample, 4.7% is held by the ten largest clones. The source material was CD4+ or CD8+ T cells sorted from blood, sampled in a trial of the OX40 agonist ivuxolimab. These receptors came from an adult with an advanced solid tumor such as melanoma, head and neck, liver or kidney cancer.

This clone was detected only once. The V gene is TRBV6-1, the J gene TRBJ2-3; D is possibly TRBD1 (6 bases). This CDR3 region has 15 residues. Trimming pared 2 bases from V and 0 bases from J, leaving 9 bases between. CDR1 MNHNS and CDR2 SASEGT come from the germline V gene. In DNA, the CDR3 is TGTGCCAGCAGTGAATCGGGACACAGCACAGATACGCAGTATTTT. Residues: CASSESGHSTDTQYF.

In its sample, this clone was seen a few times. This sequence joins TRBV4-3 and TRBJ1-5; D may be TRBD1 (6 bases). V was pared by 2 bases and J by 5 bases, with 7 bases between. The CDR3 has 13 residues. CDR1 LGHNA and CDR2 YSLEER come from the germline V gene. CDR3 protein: CASSQNRDQPQHF. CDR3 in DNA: TGCGCCAGCAGCCAAAACAGGGATCAGCCCCAGCATTTT.

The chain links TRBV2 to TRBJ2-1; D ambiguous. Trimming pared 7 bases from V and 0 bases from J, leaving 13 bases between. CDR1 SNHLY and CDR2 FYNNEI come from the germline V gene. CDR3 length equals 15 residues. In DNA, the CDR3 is TGTGCCAGCAAAGGCTCTCAGAACTCCTACAATGAGCAGTTCTTC. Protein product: CASKGSQNSYNEQFF.

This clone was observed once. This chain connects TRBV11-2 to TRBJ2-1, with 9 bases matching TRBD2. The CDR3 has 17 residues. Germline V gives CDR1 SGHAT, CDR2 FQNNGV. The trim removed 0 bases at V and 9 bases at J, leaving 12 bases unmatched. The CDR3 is CASSLESLSGSRGEQFF. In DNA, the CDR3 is TGTGCCAGCAGCTTAGAGAGTCTTAGCGGGAGTCGCGGTGAGCAGTTCTTC.

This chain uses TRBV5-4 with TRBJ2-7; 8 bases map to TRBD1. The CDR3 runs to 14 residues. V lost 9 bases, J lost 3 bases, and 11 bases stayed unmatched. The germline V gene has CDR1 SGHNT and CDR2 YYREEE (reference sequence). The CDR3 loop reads CATGRQGFDYEQYF. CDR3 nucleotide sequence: TGTGCCACCGGAAGACAGGGGTTCGACTACGAGCAGTACTTC.

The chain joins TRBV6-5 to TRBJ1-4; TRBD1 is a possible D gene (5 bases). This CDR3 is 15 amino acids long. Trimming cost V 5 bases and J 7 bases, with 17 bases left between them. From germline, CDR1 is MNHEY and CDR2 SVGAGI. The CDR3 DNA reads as TGTGCCAGCAGTCGGTCCGGGGCCGTAGGTGAAAAACTGTTTTTT. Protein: CASSRSGAVGEKLFF.

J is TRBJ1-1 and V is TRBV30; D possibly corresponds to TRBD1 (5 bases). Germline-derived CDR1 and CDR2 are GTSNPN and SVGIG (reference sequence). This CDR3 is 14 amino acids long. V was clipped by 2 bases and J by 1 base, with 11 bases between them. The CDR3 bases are TGTGCCTGGAGTAGAATCGGGGGGAACACTGAAGCTTTCTTT. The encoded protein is CAWSRIGGNTEAFF.

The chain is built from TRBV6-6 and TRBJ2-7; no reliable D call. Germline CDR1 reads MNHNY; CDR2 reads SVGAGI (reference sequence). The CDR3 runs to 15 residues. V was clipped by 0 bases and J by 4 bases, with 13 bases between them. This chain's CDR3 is CASSYSISINYEQYF. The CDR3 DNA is TGTGCCAGCAGTTACTCGATATCCATCAATTACGAGCAGTACTTC.

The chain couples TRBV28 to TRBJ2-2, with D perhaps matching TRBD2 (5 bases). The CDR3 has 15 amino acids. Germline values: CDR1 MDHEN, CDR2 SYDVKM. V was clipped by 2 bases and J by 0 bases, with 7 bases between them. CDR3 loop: CASSLSGANTGELFF. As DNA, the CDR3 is TGTGCCAGCAGTTTAAGCGGAGCGAACACCGGGGAGCTGTTTTTT.

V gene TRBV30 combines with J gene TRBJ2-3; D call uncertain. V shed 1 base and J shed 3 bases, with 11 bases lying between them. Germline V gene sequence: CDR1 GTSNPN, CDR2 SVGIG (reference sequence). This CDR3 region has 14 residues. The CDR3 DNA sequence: TGTGCCTGGAGTGGGAAGAGGAGTACAGATACGCAGTATTTT. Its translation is CAWSGKRSTDTQYF.

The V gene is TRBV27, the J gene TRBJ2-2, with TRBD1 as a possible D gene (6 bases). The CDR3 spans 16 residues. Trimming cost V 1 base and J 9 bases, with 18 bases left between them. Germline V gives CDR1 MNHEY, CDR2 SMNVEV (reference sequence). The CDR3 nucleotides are TGTGCCAGCAGTTTATTAACCAGTACAGGGATCCGGGAGCTGTTTTTT. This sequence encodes CASSLLTSTGIRELFF.

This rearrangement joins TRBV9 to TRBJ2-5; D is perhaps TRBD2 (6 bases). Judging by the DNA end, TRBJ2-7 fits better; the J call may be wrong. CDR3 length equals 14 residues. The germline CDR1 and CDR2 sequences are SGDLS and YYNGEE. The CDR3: CASSVGGGTSEQYF. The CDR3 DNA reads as TGTGCCAGCAGCGTAGGTGGGGGGACGAGCGAGCAGTACTTC.

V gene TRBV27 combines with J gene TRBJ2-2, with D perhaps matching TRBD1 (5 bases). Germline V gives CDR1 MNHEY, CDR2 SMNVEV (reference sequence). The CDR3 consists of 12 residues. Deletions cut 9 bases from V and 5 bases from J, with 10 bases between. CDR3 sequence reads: CASSQGTGELFF. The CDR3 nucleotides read TGTGCCAGTTCCCAGGGTACCGGGGAGCTGTTTTTT.

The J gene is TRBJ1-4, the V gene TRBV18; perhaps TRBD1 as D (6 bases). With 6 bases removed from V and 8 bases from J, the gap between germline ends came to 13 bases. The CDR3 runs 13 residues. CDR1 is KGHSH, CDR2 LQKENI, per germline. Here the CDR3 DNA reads TGTGCCAGCTCCCGGGACCAGGGGGAAAAACTGTTTTTT. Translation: CASSRDQGEKLFF.

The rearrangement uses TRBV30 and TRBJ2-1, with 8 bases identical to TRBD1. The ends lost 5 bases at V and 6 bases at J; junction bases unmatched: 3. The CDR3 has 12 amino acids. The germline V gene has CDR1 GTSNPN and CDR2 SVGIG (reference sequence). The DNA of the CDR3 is TGTGCCTGGGACAGGGGATTCAATGAGCAGTTCTTC. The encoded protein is CAWDRGFNEQFF.

For the CDR3, the DNA is TGTGCCAGCAGTGTTCCAGGGATGGCTGAAAAACTGTTTTTT. Translating gives CASSVPGMAEKLFF. The rearrangement links TRBV6-1 to TRBJ1-4; tentative D call: TRBD1 (5 bases). Trimming cost V 4 bases and J 7 bases, with 13 bases left between them. The CDR3 has 14 amino acids. Germline CDR1 reads MNHNS; CDR2 reads SASEGT.

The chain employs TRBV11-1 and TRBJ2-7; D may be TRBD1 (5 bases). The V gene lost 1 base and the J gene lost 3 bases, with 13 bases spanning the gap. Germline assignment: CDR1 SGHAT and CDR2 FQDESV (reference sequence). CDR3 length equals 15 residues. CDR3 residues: CASSLGAGPVYEQYF. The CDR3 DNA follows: TGTGCCAGCAGCTTAGGGGCAGGGCCGGTCTACGAGCAGTACTTC.

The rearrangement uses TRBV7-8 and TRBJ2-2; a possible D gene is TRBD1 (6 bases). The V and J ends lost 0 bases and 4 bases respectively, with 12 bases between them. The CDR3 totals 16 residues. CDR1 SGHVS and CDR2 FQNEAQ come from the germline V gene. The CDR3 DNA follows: TGTGCCAGCAGCTTAGCGGGACACTACCCCACCGGGGAGCTGTTTTTT. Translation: CASSLAGHYPTGELFF.

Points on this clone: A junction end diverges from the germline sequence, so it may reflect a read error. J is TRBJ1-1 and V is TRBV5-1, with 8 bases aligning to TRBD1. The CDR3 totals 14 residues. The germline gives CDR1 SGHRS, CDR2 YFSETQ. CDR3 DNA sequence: TGTGCCAGCAGCCCCCCAGGGGGCAACACTGAAGCTTTCTTT. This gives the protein CASSPPGGNTEAFF.

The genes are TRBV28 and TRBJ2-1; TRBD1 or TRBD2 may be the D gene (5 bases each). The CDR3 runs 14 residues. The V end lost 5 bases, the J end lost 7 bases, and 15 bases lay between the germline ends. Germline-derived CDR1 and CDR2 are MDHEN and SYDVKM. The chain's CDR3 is CASSPQWGGNEQFF. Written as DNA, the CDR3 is TGTGCCAGCAGTCCCCAGTGGGGCGGGAATGAGCAGTTCTTC.

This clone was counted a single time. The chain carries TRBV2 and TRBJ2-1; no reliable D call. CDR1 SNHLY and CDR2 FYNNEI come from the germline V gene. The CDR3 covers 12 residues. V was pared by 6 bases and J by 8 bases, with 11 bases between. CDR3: CASRVVSDEQFF. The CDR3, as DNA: TGTGCCAGCAGAGTAGTTTCCGATGAGCAGTTCTTC. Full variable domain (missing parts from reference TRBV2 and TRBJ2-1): EPEVTQTPSHQVTQMGQEVILRCVPISNHLYFYWYRQILGQKVEFLVSFYNNEISEKSEIFDDQFSVERPDGSNFTLKIRSTKLEDSAMYFCASRVVSDEQFFGPGTRLTVL.

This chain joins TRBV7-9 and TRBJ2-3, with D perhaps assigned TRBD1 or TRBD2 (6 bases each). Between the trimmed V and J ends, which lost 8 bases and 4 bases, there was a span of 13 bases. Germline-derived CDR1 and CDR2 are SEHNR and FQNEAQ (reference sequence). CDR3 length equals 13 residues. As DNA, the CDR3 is TGTGCCAGCTACTACAGGGACTCAGATACGCAGTATTTT. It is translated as CASYYRDSDTQYF. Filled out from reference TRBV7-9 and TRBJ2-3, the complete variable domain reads DTGVSQNPRHKITKRGQNVTFRCDPISEHNRLYWYRQTLGQGPEFLTYFQNEAQLEKSRLLSDRFSAERPKGSFSTLEIQRTEQGDSAMYLCASYYRDSDTQYFGPGTRLTVL.

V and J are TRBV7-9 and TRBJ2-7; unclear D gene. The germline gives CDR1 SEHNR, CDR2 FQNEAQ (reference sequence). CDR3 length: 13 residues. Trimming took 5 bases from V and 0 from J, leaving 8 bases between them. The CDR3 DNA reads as TGTGCCAGCAGCACACGGAGCTCCTACGAGCAGTACTTC. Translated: CASSTRSSYEQYF. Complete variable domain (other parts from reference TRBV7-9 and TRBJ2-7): DTGVSQNPRHKITKRGQNVTFRCDPISEHNRLYWYRQTLGQGPEFLTYFQNEAQLEKSRLLSDRFSAERPKGSFSTLEIQRTEQGDSAMYLCASSTRSSYEQYFGPGTRLTVT.

The CDR3 region has the DNA TGTGCCAGCAGCTTGGAGGGGGACGGCTCACCCCTCCACTTT. Its translation: CASSLEGDGSPLHF. The gene calls are TRBV5-4 and TRBJ1-6; perhaps TRBD1 as D (6 bases). The CDR3 has 14 residues. Trimming took off 0 bases at V and 10 bases at J, with 11 bases between the two ends. Germline CDR1 and CDR2: SGHNT and YYREEE (reference sequence).

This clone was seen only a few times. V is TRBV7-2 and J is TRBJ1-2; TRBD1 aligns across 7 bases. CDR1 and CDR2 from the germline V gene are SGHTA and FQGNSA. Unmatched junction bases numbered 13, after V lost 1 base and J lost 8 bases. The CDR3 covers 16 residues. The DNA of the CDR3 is TGTGCCAGCAGCTTAGTAGTAGGGGGCTGGGAAGAAGGCTACACCTTC. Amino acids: CASSLVVGGWEEGYTF.

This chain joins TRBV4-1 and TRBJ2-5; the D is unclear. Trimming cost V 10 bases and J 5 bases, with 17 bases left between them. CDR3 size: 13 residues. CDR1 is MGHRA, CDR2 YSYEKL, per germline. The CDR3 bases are TGCGCCACCTCACTGGGTGAGAGGGAGACCCAGTACTTC. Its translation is CATSLGERETQYF.

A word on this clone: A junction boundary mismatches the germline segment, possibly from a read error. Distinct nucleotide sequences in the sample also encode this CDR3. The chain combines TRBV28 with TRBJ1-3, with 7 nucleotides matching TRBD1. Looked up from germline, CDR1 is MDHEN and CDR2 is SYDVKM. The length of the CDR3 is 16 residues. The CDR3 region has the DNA TGCGCCAGCAGTTTGGACAGGAGCTACTCTGGAAACACCATATATTTT. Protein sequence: CASSLDRSYSGNTIYF.